The 18 T cell receptor beta chains below were found in one sample sequenced in a study of blood T cell repertoires in COVID-19. Produced via immunoSEQ multiplex PCR; TCRdb's table is partial and in-frame only. The profile shows about 64,000 clones, roughly 70% of them singletons. Sequencing input: PBMCs or T cells enriched from blood (not recorded which). These receptors were taken from a woman aged 55-75 years who had been exposed to COVID-19.

This chain joins TRBV7-9 and TRBJ2-3, with a weak D call TRBD2 (6 bases). This CDR3 is 12 amino acids long. The germline CDR1 and CDR2 sequences are SEHNR and FQNEAQ (reference sequence). V shed 5 bases and J shed 14 bases, with 17 bases lying between them. The CDR3 reads CASSPTETRLYF. In DNA form, the CDR3 reads TGTGCCAGCAGCCCCACCGAGACTAGGCTGTATTTT. Looking up the rest from reference TRBV7-9 and TRBJ2-3 gives the full variable domain: DTGVSQNPRHKITKRGQNVTFRCDPISEHNRLYWYRQTLGQGPEFLTYFQNEAQLEKSRLLSDRFSAERPKGSFSTLEIQRTEQGDSAMYLCASSPTETRLYFGPGTRLTVL.

This clone was observed a few times. J is TRBJ1-6 and V is TRBV28; TRBD1 aligns across 9 bases. The CDR3 runs to 17 residues. J was trimmed by 9 bases and V by 2 bases; bases with no gene match: 11. Per germline, CDR1 MDHEN and CDR2 SYDVKM. The CDR3, as DNA: TGTGCCAGCAGTTTACGAACAGGGGGCTTGGGGGGTTCACCCCTCCACTTT. This codes for CASSLRTGGLGGSPLHF.

This clone showed up just a few times. The V gene is TRBV29-1, the J gene TRBJ2-1; TRBD2 is a possible D gene (5 bases). Trimming removed 7 bases from V and 4 bases from J, with 5 bases in between. Germline CDR1 SQVTM, CDR2 ANQGSEA. The CDR3 runs 10 residues. The CDR3 here is CSGTYNEQFF. The CDR3 bases are TGCAGCGGGACTTACAATGAGCAGTTCTTC.

This rearrangement joins TRBV7-2 to TRBJ1-6; TRBD1 is a possible D gene (5 bases). The germline V gene has CDR1 SGHTA and CDR2 FQGNSA. The CDR3 has 14 residues. The V end lost 6 bases, the J end lost 7 bases, and 13 bases lay between the germline ends. CDR3 coding DNA: TGTGCCAGCAGTCACTCGGGGGACAATTCACCCCTCCACTTT. Translation gives CASSHSGDNSPLHF.

In its sample, this clone was seen once. This chain joins TRBV27 and TRBJ1-1; D is undetermined. V was clipped by 2 bases and J by 1 base, with 5 bases between them. This CDR3 region has 13 residues. Germline assignment: CDR1 MNHEY and CDR2 SMNVEV (reference sequence). CDR3 residues: CASSLTQNTEAFF. CDR3 in DNA: TGTGCCAGCAGTTTAACACAGAACACTGAAGCTTTCTTT.

This clone was counted only a few times. The chain links TRBV7-2 to TRBJ2-5; perhaps TRBD1 as D (6 bases). With 4 bases removed from V and 7 bases from J, the gap between germline ends came to 16 bases. Germline loops: CDR1 SGHTA, CDR2 FQGNSA. The CDR3 runs 14 residues. This CDR3 is CASSSLQGPVTQYF. The CDR3 bases are TGTGCCAGCAGCTCACTACAGGGCCCGGTGACCCAGTACTTC.

The chain joins TRBV5-8 to TRBJ1-4; TRBD1 might be the D (6 bases). Trimming cost V 6 bases and J 8 bases, with 14 bases left between them. This CDR3 has 13 amino acids. CDR1 and CDR2 from the germline V gene are SGHTS and YDEGEE. CDR3 protein: CASTPPGQEKLFF. CDR3 coding DNA: TGTGCCAGCACACCCCCTGGACAGGAAAAACTGTTTTTT.

The chain recombines TRBV4-3 with TRBJ2-2, with a weak D call TRBD1 (6 bases). The V and J ends lost 0 bases and 1 base respectively, with 12 bases between them. Germline CDR1 LGHNA, CDR2 YSLEER. CDR3 length equals 17 residues. This CDR3 is CASSQDLAGVNTGELFF. In nucleotides, the CDR3 is TGCGCCAGCAGCCAAGATCTTGCAGGGGTGAACACCGGGGAGCTGTTTTTT.

CDR3 residues: CASSQDATGGRSPLHF. CDR3 nucleotides: TGTGCCAGCAGCCAAGATGCTACAGGGGGCAGGTCACCCCTCCACTTT. This sequence joins TRBV14 and TRBJ1-6; 9 bases are a match to TRBD1. The CDR3 has 16 amino acids. The germline CDR1 and CDR2 sequences are SGHDN and FVKESK. V dropped 0 bases and J dropped 10; count of bases not matched to a gene: 7.

V and J are TRBV7-2 and TRBJ2-5; 7 bases fit TRBD1. CDR1 is SGHTA and CDR2 is FQGNSA in the germline V gene. Trimming took 1 base from V and 2 from J; bases not matched to a gene: 4. CDR3 length: 15 amino acids. CDR3: CASSLVGQPQETQYF. CDR3 bases: TGTGCCAGCAGCTTAGTGGGACAGCCGCAAGAGACCCAGTACTTC.

The V and J genes are TRBV12-3 or TRBV12-4 and TRBJ1-2, with a possible D match to TRBD1 (6 bases). The CDR3 runs to 13 residues. V shed 6 bases and J shed 4 bases, with 12 bases lying between them. In DNA, the CDR3 is TGTGCCAGCAGGAAGACAGGCACCTATGGCTACACCTTC. It encodes CASRKTGTYGYTF.

The chain links TRBV7-6 to TRBJ1-6; 8 bases agree with TRBD1. The CDR3 sequence is 16 residues long. J lost 10 bases, V lost 4 bases, and 12 bases had no gene match. Germline loops: CDR1 SGHVS, CDR2 FNYEAQ. CDR3 sequence reads: CASSSSLGTGNSPLHF. The CDR3, as DNA: TGTGCCAGCAGCTCGAGTCTGGGGACAGGAAACTCACCCCTCCACTTT.

The chain links TRBV28 to TRBJ1-1; no clear D gene. Germline V gene data show CDR1 as MDHEN and CDR2 as SYDVKM. The length of the CDR3 is 12 residues. Trimming stripped 7 bases from V and 4 bases from J, with 10 bases between. The CDR3 bases are TGTGCCAGCATCGAGGGTCGCACTGAAGCTTTCTTT. Its protein product is CASIEGRTEAFF.

This clone came up a few times. The V call is TRBV6-5, the J call TRBJ2-3; TRBD1 might be the D (6 bases). Germline V lookup: CDR1 MNHEY, CDR2 SVGAGI. The CDR3 extends over 15 amino acids. The V and J ends lost 6 bases and 3 bases respectively, with 16 bases between them. CDR3 DNA: TGTGCCAGCAGACCGGAACAGGGTTGGACAGATACGCAGTATTTT. The encoded protein is CASRPEQGWTDTQYF.

The genes are TRBV28 and TRBJ1-1; the match to TRBD1 covers 7 bases. The CDR3 spans 15 residues. V was pared by 6 bases and J by 4 bases, with 11 bases of the junction left unmatched. CDR1 and CDR2 from the germline V gene are MDHEN and SYDVKM. CDR3: CASRLQGWGGTEAFF. CDR3 coding DNA: TGTGCCAGCAGACTACAGGGGTGGGGCGGCACTGAAGCTTTCTTT.

The CDR3 DNA is TGTGCCAGTAGGGACAGGCACCCTAGCACAGATACGCAGTATTTT. Its translation is CASRDRHPSTDTQYF. The V and J genes are TRBV19 and TRBJ2-3, with 7 bases aligning to TRBD1. This CDR3 has 15 residues. Germline V CDR1 and CDR2: LNHDA, SQIVND (reference sequence). J lost 0 bases, V lost 6 bases, and 6 bases had no gene match. The full variable domain, in which reference TRBV19 and TRBJ2-3 provide the parts outside the CDR3, is DGGITQSPKYLFRKEGQNVTLSCEQNLNHDAMYWYRQDPGQGLRLIYYSQIVNDFQKGDIAEGYSVSREKKESFPLTVTSAQKNPTAFYLCASRDRHPSTDTQYFGPGTRLTVL.

This chain uses TRBV10-1 with TRBJ2-5; 13 nucleotides align to TRBD2. The junction had 5 bases not matched to a gene; V was cut back by 6 bases and J by 4 bases. Germline V gives CDR1 WNHNN, CDR2 SYGVQD (reference sequence). The CDR3 extends over 15 amino acids. CDR3 in amino acids: CASSPWTSGRETQYF. The CDR3 nucleotides are TGCGCCAGCAGCCCCTGGACTAGCGGGAGAGAGACCCAGTACTTC.

This chain connects TRBV12-3 or TRBV12-4 to TRBJ2-3, with a possible D match to TRBD2 (5 bases). Between the trimmed V and J ends, which lost 6 bases and 6 bases, there was a span of 7 bases. CDR3 length: 11 amino acids. CDR3 bases: TGTGCCAGCAGGACGGGGGATACGCAGTATTTT. Translation: CASRTGDTQYF.